This entry lists 14 T cell receptor beta chains sequenced from one sample in a study of cytomegalovirus exposure and HLA in healthy donors. Assay used: immunoSEQ multiplex PCR; TCRdb lists only in-frame clones, some missing. The sample contains more than 95,000 clones, under 90% of which appear only once. The sample taken for sequencing was PBMCs. The receptors stem from a woman aged 18-30 years in good health and CMV-seronegative.

The V gene is TRBV6-5, the J gene TRBJ1-5; D not certain. This CDR3 is built from 13 residues. V dropped 6 bases and J dropped 3 bases, with 9 bases sitting between them. Germline-derived CDR1 and CDR2 are MNHEY and SVGAGI. CDR3 region: CASRLADNQPQHF. The CDR3 DNA sequence: TGTGCCAGCAGGTTGGCGGACAATCAGCCCCAGCATTTT.

The chain recombines TRBV16 with TRBJ1-1, with D uncertain. Trimming took off 0 bases at V and 1 base at J, with 6 bases between the two ends. Germline assignment: CDR1 KGHSY and CDR2 FQNENV. The CDR3 is made up of 14 amino acids. CDR3 loop: CASSQSSGNTEAFF. In DNA, the CDR3 is TGTGCCAGCAGCCAATCCTCAGGGAACACTGAAGCTTTCTTT.

The rearrangement uses TRBV4-1 and TRBJ2-2, with 13 positions matching TRBD2. Looked up from germline, CDR1 is MGHRA and CDR2 is YSYEKL. There are 17 residues in the CDR3. The V gene end was trimmed by 1 base and the J gene end by 3 bases; junction bases not matched to a gene: 2. The CDR3 coding sequence is TGCGCCAGCAGCCAAGGGACTAGCGGGAGTTACACCGGGGAGCTGTTTTTT. Its translation is CASSQGTSGSYTGELFF.

The V and J genes are TRBV21-1 and TRBJ1-1. TRBV21-1 is described as a pseudogene. This CDR3 is 15 amino acids long. The DNA for the CDR3 is TGTGCCAGCAGCCCCCGGGATCCCAAGGACACTGAAGCTTTCTTT. Translating gives CASSPRDPKDTEAFF.

This clone was counted a few times. The J gene is TRBJ2-7, the V gene TRBV29-1; D not certain. This CDR3 comprises 11 residues. Trimming stripped 4 bases from V and 3 bases from J, with 7 bases between. CDR1 and CDR2 from the germline V gene are SQVTM and ANQGSEA. This CDR3 is CSVGPGYEQYF. In nucleotides, the CDR3 is TGCAGCGTTGGCCCCGGCTACGAGCAGTACTTC.

In the case of this clone: The junction and the germline gene differ at one end; a read error may be behind it. The chain uses TRBV6-5 and TRBJ2-7; maybe TRBD2 (5 bases). The CDR3 is 13 amino acids. Germline values: CDR1 MNHEY, CDR2 SVGAGI. In DNA form, the CDR3 reads TGTGCCGGCAGTCCGGGGAGCCCCTACGAGCAGTACTTC. It is translated as CAGSPGSPYEQYF.

The rearrangement joins TRBV11-2 to TRBJ1-2; the D gene is possibly TRBD1 (5 bases). This CDR3 spans 14 amino acids. The ends were cut back, 1 base at V and 8 bases at J, with 14 bases in the middle. CDR1 SGHAT and CDR2 FQNNGV come from the germline V gene. In DNA, the CDR3 is TGTGCCAGCAGCTTAGGGGGCTCAGGGCTCGGCTACACCTTC. This sequence encodes CASSLGGSGLGYTF.

This chain uses TRBV28 with TRBJ2-7; tentatively, D is TRBD1 (6 bases). The CDR3 is 15 residues long. V dropped 6 bases and J dropped 0 bases, with 15 bases sitting between them. The germline V gene has CDR1 MDHEN and CDR2 SYDVKM. The DNA of the CDR3 is TGTGCCAGCAGAAACGGACAGTCAGGCTCCTACGAGCAGTACTTC. Amino acid sequence: CASRNGQSGSYEQYF.

The chain links TRBV5-1 to TRBJ2-7, with D possibly matching TRBD2 (5 bases). This CDR3 is built from 12 residues. The V end was cut by 4 bases, the J end by 3 bases, with 8 bases between. CDR1 SGHRS and CDR2 YFSETQ come from the germline V gene. The CDR3 DNA is TGCGCCAGCAGCCAGGACTTCTACGAGCAGTACTTC. This gives the protein CASSQDFYEQYF. The full variable domain, completed using reference TRBV5-1 and TRBJ2-7, is KAGVTQTPRYLIKTRGQQVTLSCSPISGHRSVSWYQQTPGQGLQFLFEYFSETQRNKGNFPGRFSGRQFSNSRSEMNVSTLELGDSALYLCASSQDFYEQYFGPGTRLTVT.

The gene calls are TRBV9 and TRBJ2-7; TRBD1 aligns across 7 bases. V gave up 1 base and J gave up 2 bases; unmatched junction bases: 6. There are 15 residues in the CDR3. Germline-derived CDR1 and CDR2 are SGDLS and YYNGEE. The CDR3 nucleotides read TGTGCCAGCAGCGTATCTACAGGGGCCGCCTACGAGCAGTACTTC. Encoded protein: CASSVSTGAAYEQYF.

The V and J genes are TRBV28 and TRBJ2-7; the D gene is possibly TRBD1 (6 bases). This CDR3 is built from 15 residues. Germline V gene data show CDR1 as MDHEN and CDR2 as SYDVKM. V lost 7 bases to trimming and J lost 3 bases, with 19 bases between them. CDR3 nucleotides: TGTGCCAGCATCACCCTAGGGGGACAAGTCTACGAGCAGTACTTC. It is translated as CASITLGGQVYEQYF.

The chain has TRBV7-8 and TRBJ2-5; D ambiguous. Trimming took off 5 bases at V and 5 bases at J, with 15 bases between the two ends. Germline CDR1 is SGHVS and CDR2 is FQNEAQ. The CDR3 contains 14 residues. The CDR3 DNA is TGTGCCAGCAGCGCAGGTACTGTGGTGGAGACCCAGTACTTC. Translating gives CASSAGTVVETQYF.

The chain combines TRBV7-9 with TRBJ2-5, with 12 bases aligning to TRBD2. Per the germline V gene, CDR1 is SEHNR and CDR2 is FQNEAQ (reference sequence). This CDR3 has 16 amino acids. V was clipped by 6 bases and J by 5 bases; unmatched bases: 10. As DNA, the CDR3 is TGTGCCAGCAGTCCTGGACTAGCGGGAAGTCTGGAGACCCAGTACTTC. Protein sequence: CASSPGLAGSLETQYF. The full variable domain, completed using reference TRBV7-9 and TRBJ2-5, is DTGVSQNPRHKITKRGQNVTFRCDPISEHNRLYWYRQTLGQGPEFLTYFQNEAQLEKSRLLSDRFSAERPKGSFSTLEIQRTEQGDSAMYLCASSPGLAGSLETQYFGPGTRLLVL.

The chain uses TRBV27 and TRBJ2-2, with TRBD1 matching over 9 bases. The CDR3 spans 16 residues. The J segment lost 4 bases and the V segment lost 5 bases, leaving 8 bases of the junction unmatched. Germline assignment: CDR1 MNHEY and CDR2 SMNVEV (reference sequence). Here the CDR3 DNA reads TGTGCCAGCAGTCCGTGGACAGGGGCGAGCACCGGGGAGCTGTTTTTT. Encoded protein: CASSPWTGASTGELFF.